The 26 T cell receptor beta chains below all came from one sample that was sequenced in a study of CD8+ T cells in alopecia areata. Treatment reported: oral pan-JAK inhibitor, 5-10 mg twice daily. Sequencing templates came from extracted RNA that was reverse transcribed into cDNA. The method was immunoSEQ multiplex PCR; TCRdb's version includes in-frame clones alone and lacks a portion of them. This sample yields about 210,000 clones, of which roughly 56% are seen a single time; more than 1.5% belongs to the top ten. This specimen was CD4+ T cells sorted from blood, taken at week 4, from a patient treated with tofacitinib. The source is a human donor with alopecia areata.

The chain recombines TRBV7-8 with TRBJ1-4; the D gene is possibly TRBD1 (6 bases). The germline CDR1 and CDR2 sequences are SGHVS and FQNEAQ. The V end was cut by 1 base, the J end by 8 bases, with 11 bases between. This CDR3 region has 14 residues. CDR3 loop: CASSLGQGYEKLFF. The CDR3 bases are TGTGCCAGCAGCTTAGGGCAGGGGTACGAAAAACTGTTTTTT. Supplemented by reference TRBV7-8 and TRBJ1-4, the full variable domain reads GAGVSQSPRYKVAKRGQDVALRCDPISGHVSLFWYQQALGQGPEFLTYFQNEAQLDKSGLPSDRFFAERPEGSVSTLKIQRTQQEDSAVYLCASSLGQGYEKLFFGSGTQLSVL.

The chain joins TRBV30 to TRBJ2-2; no clear D gene. CDR3 length equals 13 residues. Trimming shortened V by 1 base and J by 6 bases, and 9 bases separated the two germline ends. Germline CDR1 and CDR2: GTSNPN and SVGIG (reference sequence). CDR3 in DNA: TGTGCCTGGAGTGGACACATAGCCGGGGAGCTGTTTTTT. Translation gives CAWSGHIAGELFF.

This chain links TRBV13 with TRBJ2-1; TRBD1 is a possible D gene (5 bases). Trimming shortened V by 4 bases and J by 5 bases, and 9 bases separated the two germline ends. Germline V gene lookup returns CDR1 PRHDT and CDR2 FYEKMQ (reference sequence). The CDR3 totals 13 residues. DNA of the CDR3: TGTGCCAGCAGCTGGATCAGGGACAATGAGCAGTTCTTC. This codes for CASSWIRDNEQFF.

Comments on this clone: Other DNA sequences of this sample code for an identical CDR3. V gene TRBV29-1 combines with J gene TRBJ2-3, with D possibly TRBD2 on 6 matching bases. CDR1 is SQVTM, CDR2 ANQGSEA, per germline. V was shortened by 4 bases and J by 1 base, with 9 bases between the two germline ends. This CDR3 comprises 13 residues. CDR3 sequence: CSVARGRTDTQYF. DNA of the CDR3: TGCAGCGTTGCGCGGGGCCGCACAGATACGCAGTATTTT.

The rearrangement uses TRBV18 and TRBJ1-1; maybe TRBD1 (6 bases). This CDR3 spans 13 amino acids. Germline V lookup: CDR1 KGHSH, CDR2 LQKENI. Deletions cut 4 bases from V and 4 bases from J, with 10 bases between. CDR3 region: CASSQNRVTEAFF. CDR3 coding DNA: TGTGCCAGCTCACAGAACAGGGTCACTGAAGCTTTCTTT.

The chain combines TRBV10-3 with TRBJ1-2; D ambiguous. The germline V gene encodes CDR1 ENHRY and CDR2 SYGVKD. With 6 bases removed from V and 3 bases from J, the gap between germline ends came to 14 bases. The CDR3 sequence is 14 residues long. CDR3 loop: CAIRPSSVDYGYTF. As DNA, the CDR3 is TGTGCCATCAGACCCTCTTCCGTCGACTATGGCTACACCTTC.

This clone was recorded a few times. The chain links TRBV18 to TRBJ2-6; perhaps TRBD1 as D (5 bases). The germline CDR1 and CDR2 sequences are KGHSH and LQKENI. Between the trimmed V and J ends, which lost 1 base and 3 bases, there was a span of 10 bases. The CDR3 runs to 16 residues. The CDR3 DNA sequence: TGTGCCAGCTCACCACTCCAGGGCGGTGGGGCCAACGTCCTGACTTTC. Amino acid sequence: CASSPLQGGGANVLTF.

The J gene is TRBJ2-2, the V gene TRBV7-3; 8 nucleotides line up with TRBD1. Germline trimming cut 5 bases from V and 3 bases from J; bases unmatched to any gene: 11. The CDR3 runs to 17 residues. The germline V gene encodes CDR1 SGHTA and CDR2 FQGTGA. In DNA form, the CDR3 reads TGTGCCAGCAGCCCGGACCCGACAGGGGTGGACACCGGGGAGCTGTTTTTT. Translating gives CASSPDPTGVDTGELFF.

This clone was seen repeatedly, ten times or more. This chain links TRBV2 with TRBJ2-7; D may correspond to TRBD1 or TRBD2 (5 bases each). The germline V gene encodes CDR1 SNHLY and CDR2 FYNNEI. The CDR3 consists of 18 residues. V was cut by 11 bases and J by 2 bases, with 31 bases left in between. The CDR3: CAGRGVSEGSSPAYEQYF. The CDR3 coding sequence is TGTGCCGGACGAGGAGTCAGTGAGGGGTCTAGTCCCGCCTACGAGCAGTACTTC.

The chain carries TRBV2 and TRBJ1-5; no firm D call. Trimming pared 2 bases from V and 11 bases from J, leaving 10 bases between. Germline V gene data show CDR1 as SNHLY and CDR2 as FYNNEI. The CDR3 runs 12 residues. The DNA for the CDR3 is TGTGCCAGCAGTGAACCCCATGAGACCCAGCATTTT. Its protein is CASSEPHETQHF.

This chain uses TRBV4-3 with TRBJ2-1; 14 bases agree with TRBD2. This CDR3 contains 15 residues. Losses at the gene ends were 1 base for V and 13 bases for J; bases not matched to a gene: 6. Germline CDR1 reads LGHNA; CDR2 reads YSLEER. In DNA form, the CDR3 reads TGCGCCAGCAGCCAAGCCGGACTAGCGGGGGGTAACCAGTTCTTC. It is translated as CASSQAGLAGGNQFF.

The chain uses TRBV5-1 and TRBJ1-1, with a tentative D call TRBD1 (5 bases). The CDR3 length is 14 residues. Germline V lookup: CDR1 SGHRS, CDR2 YFSETQ. Trimming removed 4 bases from V and 2 bases from J, with 12 bases in between. CDR3 nucleotide sequence: TGCGCCAGCAGCACGAGACAGTTAAACACTGAAGCTTTCTTT. It is translated as CASSTRQLNTEAFF.

Only one count was recorded for this clone. The V gene is TRBV2, the J gene TRBJ2-7; D possibly corresponds to TRBD2 (5 bases). CDR3 length equals 15 residues. V was clipped by 6 bases and J by 3 bases, with 18 bases between them. CDR1 and CDR2 (germline): SNHLY, FYNNEI. The CDR3 region has the DNA TGTGCCAGCAGAGGCTTAAAGCGGTTGGGCTACGAGCAGTACTTC. It is translated as CASRGLKRLGYEQYF.

The rearrangement uses TRBV25-1 and TRBJ1-3; D is ambiguous. Germline CDR1 and CDR2: MGHDK and SYGVNS. The length of the CDR3 is 15 residues. Trimming pared 7 bases from V and 0 bases from J, leaving 13 bases between. The CDR3: CASTLSGRSGNTIYF. The CDR3 DNA reads as TGTGCCAGCACCCTGTCAGGCCGCTCTGGAAACACCATATATTTT.

V usage is TRBV9 and J usage is TRBJ2-5, with D uncertain. The CDR3 is 13 amino acids. Deletions cut 3 bases from V and 4 bases from J, with 10 bases between. The germline V gene has CDR1 SGDLS and CDR2 YYNGEE. The CDR3 loop is CASSGPRAETQYF. The CDR3 region has the DNA TGTGCCAGCAGCGGCCCCCGGGCAGAGACCCAGTACTTC.

V and J are TRBV4-3 and TRBJ1-1, with D tentatively TRBD1 (5 bases). This CDR3 comprises 15 residues. Trimming took 0 bases from V and 2 from J, leaving 10 bases between them. Germline assignment: CDR1 LGHNA and CDR2 YSLEER. The CDR3 here is CASSQDFGGNTEAFF. The CDR3 DNA is TGCGCCAGCAGCCAAGATTTTGGGGGAAACACTGAAGCTTTCTTT.

This rearrangement joins TRBV7-2 to TRBJ2-2; 9 bases agree with TRBD1. Per the germline V gene, CDR1 is SGHTA and CDR2 is FQGNSA. Trimming at V came to 4 bases and at J to 1 base, leaving 4 bases not matched to a gene. This CDR3 is 16 amino acids long. For the CDR3, the DNA is TGTGCCAGCAGCTCCGGGACAGGGTTGAACACCGGGGAGCTGTTTTTT. It translates to CASSSGTGLNTGELFF.

This clone was seen a few times. DNA for the CDR3: TGTGCCAGCAGCTTAGATTCGACAGGGCCTAGTTCCCCCCTCCACTTT. This gives the protein CASSLDSTGPSSPLHF. This rearrangement joins TRBV7-2 to TRBJ1-6, with 7 positions matching TRBD1. The trim removed 1 base at V and 13 bases at J, leaving 13 bases unmatched. CDR3 length equals 16 residues. CDR1 and CDR2 from the germline V gene are SGHTA and FQGNSA.

V is TRBV7-3 and J is TRBJ2-7, with 9 nucleotides matching TRBD1. Germline V gives CDR1 SGHTA, CDR2 FQGTGA. This CDR3 spans 15 amino acids. Germline trimming cut 6 bases from V and 5 bases from J; bases unmatched to any gene: 11. The CDR3 nucleotides are TGTGCCAGCAGTCCCAACGGACAGGGGATCGACGAGCAGTACTTC. It encodes CASSPNGQGIDEQYF. The full variable domain, rest sourced from reference TRBV7-3 and TRBJ2-7, is GAGVSQTPSNKVTEKGKYVELRCDPISGHTALYWYRQSLGQGPEFLIYFQGTGAADDSGLPNDRFFAVRPEGSVSTLKIQRTERGDSAVYLCASSPNGQGIDEQYFGPGTRLTVT.

The chain has TRBV7-9 and TRBJ1-1; D may be TRBD1 (5 bases). Trimming stripped 1 base from V and 0 bases from J, with 6 bases between. CDR3 size: 14 residues. Germline assignment: CDR1 SEHNR and CDR2 FQNEAQ (reference sequence). CDR3 sequence (DNA): TGTGCCAGCAGCTTAGGACAGATGAACACTGAAGCTTTCTTT. Residues: CASSLGQMNTEAFF.

The gene calls are TRBV7-9 and TRBJ2-7; D gene unclear. Germline CDR1 is SEHNR and CDR2 is FQNEAQ (reference sequence). V gave up 4 bases and J gave up 4 bases, with 5 bases separating them. The CDR3 has 11 amino acids. Here the CDR3 reads CASSSLYEQYF. The CDR3 coding sequence is TGTGCCAGCAGCTCTTTGTACGAGCAGTACTTC.

In DNA, the CDR3 is TGTGCCAGCAGCTTAGGACTAGCGGAGTCGTACGAGCAGTACTTC. Its translation: CASSLGLAESYEQYF. The chain carries TRBV7-2 and TRBJ2-7; TRBD2 agrees at 9 bases. CDR1 and CDR2 from the germline V gene are SGHTA and FQGNSA. The V segment lost 1 base and the J segment 4 bases; nucleotides outside the gene matches: 5. This CDR3 is built from 15 residues.

The chain has TRBV5-1 and TRBJ1-1; 7 bases agree with TRBD1. Looked up from germline, CDR1 is SGHRS and CDR2 is YFSETQ. V was pared by 3 bases and J by 1 base, with 6 bases of the junction left unmatched. The CDR3 has 15 residues. The CDR3 here is CASSWGQQKNTEAFF. The CDR3 DNA reads as TGCGCCAGCAGCTGGGGACAGCAAAAGAACACTGAAGCTTTCTTT. The full variable domain, with the rest looked up from reference TRBV5-1 and TRBJ1-1, is KAGVTQTPRYLIKTRGQQVTLSCSPISGHRSVSWYQQTPGQGLQFLFEYFSETQRNKGNFPGRFSGRQFSNSRSEMNVSTLELGDSALYLCASSWGQQKNTEAFFGQGTRLTVV.

This clone was found a few times. This rearrangement joins TRBV15 to TRBJ2-3, with 11 positions matching TRBD2. This CDR3 is built from 16 residues. Germline CDR1 reads LNHNV; CDR2 reads YYDKDF (reference sequence). Trimming took 2 bases from V and 4 from J; bases not matched to a gene: 5. The CDR3 here is CATSRKNSGRADTQYF. In nucleotides, the CDR3 is TGTGCCACCAGCAGAAAAAATAGCGGGAGGGCAGATACGCAGTATTTT. The complete variable domain, with remaining parts taken from reference TRBV15 and TRBJ2-3, reads DAMVIQNPRYQVTQFGKPVTLSCSQTLNHNVMYWYQQKSSQAPKLLFHYYDKDFNNEADTPDNFQSRRPNTSFCFLDIRSPGLGDTAMYLCATSRKNSGRADTQYFGPGTRLTVL.

The rearrangement links TRBV29-1 to TRBJ2-7; TRBD1 agrees at 9 bases. J lost 4 bases, V lost 7 bases, and 11 bases had no gene match. In germline, CDR1 is SQVTM, CDR2 ANQGSEA. The CDR3 sequence is 14 residues long. This CDR3 is CSARPGQGGYEQYF. For the CDR3, the DNA is TGCAGCGCCCGACCGGGACAGGGAGGATACGAGCAGTACTTC.

The chain combines TRBV27 with TRBJ2-3; TRBD1 agrees at 8 bases. After removal of 3 bases from V and 8 bases from J, the junction contained 10 bases not matched to a gene. Germline V gene lookup returns CDR1 MNHEY and CDR2 SMNVEV (reference sequence). The CDR3 has 15 amino acids. The CDR3 loop is CASSFSGRGLTTQYF. The CDR3 DNA follows: TGTGCCAGCAGTTTTTCCGGCAGGGGGCTGACTACGCAGTATTTT.